This TCR beta chain came from a study of blood T cell repertoires in COVID-19. The germline V gene encodes CDR1 SGHTS and CDR2 YDEGEE. The trim removed 2 bases at V and 6 bases at J, leaving 7 bases unmatched. The CDR3 has 14 residues. The protocol was immunoSEQ multiplex PCR, while the TCRdb copy is restricted to in-frame clones and leaves out a portion. The repertoire holds 250,000 to 300,000 clones, with 81% as singletons. Sequenced input: peripheral blood. The source of this sequence is a woman aged 60-75 years with active or convalescent COVID-19. V and J are TRBV5-8 and TRBJ1-2; 7 bases align to TRBD1. The CDR3 protein is CASSLPGTEDGYTF. CDR3 nucleotide sequence: TGTGCCAGCAGCTTACCGGGGACAGAGGATGGCTACACCTTC.